The subject of this entry is one TCR beta chain. TCR alpha and beta CDR3 regions were amplified from RNA using iRepertoire nested multiplex PCR. TCRdb re-called the multiplex PCR reads through MiXCR, storing one row per CDR3 protein. The sample comprises 100,000 to 150,000 distinct CDR3 sequences, less than 30% of which are singletons, and roughly 15% rests with the top ten. The data were obtained in a study of glioma-infiltrating T cells. V was clipped by 0 bases and J by 6 bases, with 12 bases between them. The CDR3 totals 14 residues. The germline CDR1 and CDR2 sequences are ENHRY and SYGVKD. The gene calls are TRBV10-3 and TRBJ2-7, with a tentative D call TRBD2 (6 bases). The receptor's source is a human donor with low-grade glioma or glioblastoma, undergoing nonglioma brain surgery, or in good health (not recorded which). The sequenced material came from glioma tissue, nonneoplastic brain tissue, or PBMCs (not recorded which). Here the CDR3 reads CAISESGDSGEQYF. CDR3 coding DNA: TGTGCCATCAGTGAGTCCGGGGACTCCGGCGAGCAGTACTTC.